This T cell receptor beta chain emerged from a study of Graves' ophthalmopathy and Graves' hyperthyroidism. Overall study results and limits: Ophthalmopathy progression prediction by the model yielded a sensitivity of approximately 68% and a specificity of around 72%. The blood repertoire also included most expanded thyroid clonotypes above 0.001 frequency.

The germline V gene encodes CDR1 ENHRY and CDR2 SYGVKD. V lost 11 bases and J 14 bases, leaving 28 bases between the germline ends. CDR3 length equals 14 residues. Points on this clonotype: Its antigen is as yet unknown.

Serum thyroxine and TRAb, along with clinical symptoms, thyroid ultrasound and orbital computed tomography, were what diagnosis relied on. The authors amplified TCR beta CDR3 regions from RNA transcripts. First-round RT-PCR with HTBI primers preceded a second-round multiplex PCR. TCRdb passed the multiplex PCR reads through MiXCR, listing each CDR3 protein once. The sample carries 500,000 to 800,000 distinct CDR3 sequences, roughly 41% recorded once. The sequence was obtained from an adult man with Graves' ophthalmopathy. Sequences were obtained from peripheral blood. The rearrangement joins TRBV10-3 to TRBJ1-5, with D possibly being TRBD1 (5 bases). CDR3 in DNA: TGTGCCGTTAGCCGCGCCCCGGGGGGGGTCTCCGAGCATTTT. Translation gives CAVSRAPGGVSEHF.